These 11 T cell receptor beta chains came from one sample sequenced in a study of shared clonotypes between healthy human individuals. Assay used: immunoSEQ multiplex PCR; TCRdb lists only in-frame clones, some missing. The profile shows millions of clones, about 92% of them singletons. Sequenced input: naive CD4+ T cells sorted from blood. Documented subset: CD45RA+ positively selected. These receptor sequences come from a man younger than 35 in good health.

This rearrangement joins TRBV30 to TRBJ1-2; D call uncertain. The germline CDR1 and CDR2 sequences are GTSNPN and SVGIG (reference sequence). The V gene lost 2 bases and the J gene lost 4 bases, with 8 bases spanning the gap. The CDR3 spans 12 residues. The CDR3 protein is CAWSRAGYGYTF. The CDR3 bases are TGTGCCTGGAGTCGGGCGGGCTATGGCTACACCTTC.

Turning to this clone: Other nucleotide sequences in the sample specify the same CDR3. This sequence joins TRBV30 and TRBJ2-7; 7 bases are shared with TRBD2. CDR1 is GTSNPN and CDR2 is SVGIG in the germline V gene (reference sequence). V trimming: 0 bases; J trimming: 4 bases; junction bases outside the gene matches: 3. The length of the CDR3 is 13 residues. In DNA form, the CDR3 reads TGTGCCTGGAGTGTATGGGGGGGATACGAGCAGTACTTC. Its protein product is CAWSVWGGYEQYF.

The chain combines TRBV19 with TRBJ1-2; D gene unclear. The CDR3 contains 15 residues. V lost 3 bases to trimming and J lost 2 bases, with 13 bases between them. Per germline, CDR1 LNHDA and CDR2 SQIVND (reference sequence). CDR3 nucleotide sequence: TGTGCCAGTAGTATGGAAGGGCGCGGGAACTATGGCTACACCTTC. This sequence encodes CASSMEGRGNYGYTF.

For this clone: The same CDR3 can be traced to other DNA sequences in this sample. The CDR3 sequence is CASSEQGPNSPLHF. The CDR3 coding sequence is TGTGCCAGCAGTGAACAGGGTCCTAATTCACCCCTCCACTTT. The chain carries TRBV2 and TRBJ1-6; TRBD1 is a possible D gene (5 bases). The V gene lost 2 bases and the J gene lost 6 bases, with 8 bases spanning the gap. The CDR3 covers 14 residues. The V gene's germline CDR1 is SNHLY and CDR2 FYNNEI.

V gene TRBV18 combines with J gene TRBJ2-7; D might be TRBD2 (5 bases). Germline loops: CDR1 KGHSH, CDR2 LQKENI. CDR3 length: 14 amino acids. The germline V and J ends were trimmed by 1 base and 3 bases, with 10 bases remaining between them. In DNA form, the CDR3 reads TGTGCCAGCTCACCACGTCTAGCCTACTACGAGCAGTACTTC. Protein sequence: CASSPRLAYYEQYF.

The chain couples TRBV19 to TRBJ1-1, with D possibly TRBD1 on 5 matching bases. The CDR3 totals 14 residues. Germline V gene lookup returns CDR1 LNHDA and CDR2 SQIVND (reference sequence). The ends were cut back, 5 bases at V and 3 bases at J, with 13 bases in the middle. As DNA, the CDR3 is TGTGCCAGTAGTCCCGGGACTCGGCACACTGAAGCTTTCTTT. Translation: CASSPGTRHTEAFF.

The rearrangement joins TRBV7-2 to TRBJ2-1; 9 bases agree with TRBD2. The trim removed 6 bases at V and 2 bases at J, leaving 5 bases unmatched. Germline CDR1 and CDR2: SGHTA and FQGNSA. The CDR3 consists of 15 residues. CDR3 DNA: TGTGCCAGCAGTGGCGGGGGGGCCCCCTACAATGAGCAGTTCTTC. As protein: CASSGGGAPYNEQFF.

The genes are TRBV5-4 and TRBJ2-7; 7 nucleotides align to TRBD1. The CDR3 contains 17 residues. CDR1 and CDR2 (germline): SGHNT, YYREEE (reference sequence). After removal of 4 bases from V and 0 bases from J, the junction contained 13 bases not matched to a gene. The CDR3 is CASSQAPTGSSSYEQYF. The CDR3 DNA follows: TGTGCCAGCAGCCAGGCCCCGACAGGGTCTAGCTCCTACGAGCAGTACTTC. The complete variable domain, with remaining parts taken from reference TRBV5-4 and TRBJ2-7, reads ETGVTQSPTHLIKTRGQQVTLRCSSQSGHNTVSWYQQALGQGPQFIFQYYREEENGRGNFPPRFSGLQFPNYSSELNVNALELDDSALYLCASSQAPTGSSSYEQYFGPGTRLTVT.

This clone appeared once. The chain recombines TRBV5-1 with TRBJ2-3, with D tentatively TRBD1 (6 bases). This CDR3 spans 13 amino acids. Germline values: CDR1 SGHRS, CDR2 YFSETQ. Trimming stripped 2 bases from V and 6 bases from J, with 10 bases between. CDR3 loop: CASSFSDRDTQYF. In DNA form, the CDR3 reads TGCGCCAGCAGCTTTTCCGACAGGGATACGCAGTATTTT. The full variable domain, in which reference TRBV5-1 and TRBJ2-3 provide the parts outside the CDR3, is KAGVTQTPRYLIKTRGQQVTLSCSPISGHRSVSWYQQTPGQGLQFLFEYFSETQRNKGNFPGRFSGRQFSNSRSEMNVSTLELGDSALYLCASSFSDRDTQYFGPGTRLTVL.

This clone showed up just once. The chain carries TRBV30 and TRBJ1-2; TRBD1 matches at 9 bases. The CDR3 is 14 amino acids. Losses at the gene ends were 6 bases for V and 5 bases for J; bases not matched to a gene: 10. Germline lookup yields CDR1 GTSNPN and CDR2 SVGIG (reference sequence). The CDR3 bases are TGTGCCTGCTCTGGACAGGGGAAGGGATATGGCTACACCTTC. It yields the protein CACSGQGKGYGYTF.

Note on this clone: The sample has other DNA sequences that encode this CDR3 too. J is TRBJ1-3 and V is TRBV19; D gene unclear. The CDR3 runs to 13 residues. CDR1 and CDR2 (germline): LNHDA, SQIVND (reference sequence). V was clipped by 3 bases and J by 3 bases, with 6 bases between them. CDR3 protein: CASSMGSGNTIYF. CDR3 DNA: TGTGCCAGTAGTATGGGCAGTGGAAACACCATATATTTT.